These T cell receptor beta chains were read from a single sample in a study of blood T cell repertoires in COVID-19. TCRdb's table, derived via immunoSEQ multiplex PCR, lists solely in-frame clones and lacks some. Here the sample spans over 20,000 clones, around 72% being singletons. Sequenced: peripheral blood. All receptors derive from a woman aged 80 or over with acute or convalescent COVID-19. Each CDR3 is given with its conserved first and last residue. D genes are given only for firm matches.

>-|TRBJ2-7|TRBV5-5
CASSLAGGTTYEQYF
>-|TRBJ2-3|TRBV6-5
CASSHTDTQYF
>-|TRBJ1-1|TRBV7-9
CASSPRMNTEAFF
>-|TRBJ2-3|TRBV6-1
CASSEYPYSTDTQYF
>TRBD1|TRBJ1-1|TRBV27
CASSRNRGLGAEAFF
>-|TRBJ2-3|TRBV11-2
CASRKTGKIDTQYF
>-|TRBJ1-3|TRBV2
CASRDTTGIGNTIYF
>-|TRBJ1-4|TRBV5-1
CASSYVEATNEKLFF
>-|TRBJ2-1|TRBV2
CASSVDSSYNEQFF
>TRBD1|TRBJ1-2|TRBV19
CASSTRQGRVYGYTF
>TRBD2|TRBJ2-1|TRBV5-1
CASSLDASGGLEQFF
>TRBD2|TRBJ2-1|TRBV9
CASSVGTGLAAYNEQFF
>-|TRBJ2-7|TRBV3-1/TRBV3-2
CASSQSAPGKVDEQYF
>-|TRBJ1-1|TRBV7-3
CASSLTAGFEAFF
>TRBD1|TRBJ2-2|TRBV12-5
CASQGAGTGELFF
>-|TRBJ2-5|TRBV9
CASSANPTGVVETQYF
>TRBD2|TRBJ2-1|TRBV5-8
CASSLSLAEGEQFF
>-|TRBJ1-5|TRBV27
CASSQRQGLPNQPQHF
>-|TRBJ1-6|TRBV7-2
CASSLERAAGGGSPLHF
>TRBD2|TRBJ2-7|TRBV5-1
CASSLLAGYEQYF
>TRBD2|TRBJ2-1|TRBV6-5
CASRALAGVLFF
>TRBD2|TRBJ2-7|TRBV6-5
CASSSLAGGVEQYF
>-|TRBJ2-1|TRBV2
CASQAGPNEQFF
>TRBD2|TRBJ2-7|TRBV6-5
CASSPTSGGPGEQYF
>-|TRBJ2-3|TRBV11-2
CASSSEARGDTQYF
>-|TRBJ1-1|TRBV14
CASSPRLNTEAFF
>-|TRBJ1-2|TRBV2
CASHKTGYGGYTF
>TRBD1|TRBJ2-7|TRBV13
CASSQRQGSREQYF
>-|TRBJ2-6|TRBV30
CAWNIGGSLDGANVLTF
>TRBD2|TRBJ2-5|TRBV7-9
CASSPPPWGTSRGQETQYF
>TRBD2|TRBJ2-7|TRBV5-6
CASSLVTSGRISYEQYF
>TRBD1|TRBJ1-2|TRBV9
CASSVGTGVYGYTF
>-|TRBJ1-1|TRBV5-3
CARSFAGVLMNTEAFF
>-|TRBJ2-2|TRBV6-5
CASSRGEWNTGELFF
>-|TRBJ1-6|TRBV5-8
CASSLGAGNSPLHF
>-|TRBJ2-7|TRBV7-6
CASSLNGPLGEQYF